The entry that follows covers one T cell receptor (beta chain) sequence. These data come from a study of blood T cell repertoires in COVID-19. On the study more broadly: From the United States, Italy and Spain came samples of acute and convalescent COVID-19. Nucleic acid was either cDNA or gDNA, and it came from T cells, B-cell-depleted T cells, or PBMCs.

Method: immunoSEQ multiplex PCR; TCRdb's copy keeps in-frame clones and lacks some. The data show just over 300,000 clones, with over 85% seen just once and approximately 1.8% held by the top ten. The CDR3 spans 14 residues. The V segment lost 3 bases and the J segment 8 bases; nucleotides outside the gene matches: 1. CDR1 and CDR2 (germline): SEHNR, FQNEAQ (reference sequence). The TCR sequence derives from a woman aged 25 to 39 with COVID-19, enrolled during active disease. Input material: peripheral blood. The chain has TRBV7-9 and TRBJ1-6; 10 nucleotides line up with TRBD1. The CDR3 DNA sequence: TGTGCCAGCAGCTTGGGACAGGGGTATTCACCCCTCCACTTT. Protein: CASSLGQGYSPLHF.